What follows are 30 T cell receptor beta chains derived from one specimen sequenced in a study of CD8+CD57+ T cells in acquired aplastic anemia. According to the study, genomic DNA was the template for TCR beta VDJ and CDR3 profiling. Each CDR3 protein is one row after TCRdb ran MiXCR on the reads. The table lists some 290,000 distinct CDR3 sequences, about 56% of them singletons, with under 8.5% in the top ten. Sequenced sample: sorted CD4+, CD8+, or CD8+CD57+ T cells (not recorded which) from PBMCs. The receptors shown here come from a human donor with severe aplastic anemia or a healthy control (not recorded which).

The gene calls are TRBV5-1 and TRBJ2-3; D ambiguous. The CDR3 spans 13 residues. Germline values: CDR1 SGHRS, CDR2 YFSETQ. V was trimmed by 2 bases and J by 7 bases, leaving 11 bases between them. CDR3 sequence reads: CASSLLKEHTQYF. In DNA, the CDR3 is TGCGCCAGCAGCTTACTTAAGGAGCATACGCAGTATTTT.

There are a few counts of this clonotype. The chain uses TRBV11-3 and TRBJ2-5; 7 positions match TRBD2. Germline-derived CDR1 and CDR2 are SGHNT and YENEEA. The CDR3 covers 14 residues. V was clipped by 0 bases and J by 5 bases; unmatched bases: 3. CDR3 DNA: TGTGCCAGCAGCTTAGAGACTAGCTATGAGACCCAGTACTTC. The encoded protein is CASSLETSYETQYF.

This chain links TRBV24-1 with TRBJ2-2; D unresolved. The CDR3 extends over 13 amino acids. CDR1 and CDR2 (germline): KGHDR, SFDVKD. Trimming cost V 9 bases and J 1 base, with 8 bases left between them. For the CDR3, the DNA is TGTGCCACCCTAGGACGGAACACCGGGGAGCTGTTTTTT. Translated, it gives CATLGRNTGELFF.

The table lists this clonotype with a few counts. The chain carries TRBV2 and TRBJ2-1, with D tentatively TRBD2 (6 bases). The CDR3 totals 13 residues. Germline V gene data show CDR1 as SNHLY and CDR2 as FYNNEI. Trimming shortened V by 5 bases and J by 4 bases, and 9 bases separated the two germline ends. CDR3 in amino acids: CASSPRGYNEQFF. The CDR3 nucleotides are TGTGCCAGCAGTCCGCGGGGTTACAATGAGCAGTTCTTC.

The chain couples TRBV5-8 to TRBJ1-1; D may be TRBD1 (5 bases). Germline lookup yields CDR1 SGHTS and CDR2 YDEGEE. The CDR3 has 17 amino acids. The V end was cut by 5 bases, the J end by 6 bases, with 26 bases between. In DNA form, the CDR3 reads TGTGCCAGCAGTTTCGGGGGGTCGGCAGCGAGGACTGCTGAAGCTTTCTTT. Translated, it gives CASSFGGSAARTAEAFF.

The genes are TRBV11-1 and TRBJ2-5; tentatively, D is TRBD1 or TRBD2 (6 bases each). The V gene's germline CDR1 is SGHAT and CDR2 FQDESV (reference sequence). V was pared by 8 bases and J by 1 base, with 17 bases between. The CDR3 totals 15 residues. In nucleotides, the CDR3 is TGTGCCAGCCAACAGGGCGGGGTGGCCCAAGAGACCCAGTACTTC. Its protein product is CASQQGGVAQETQYF.

This clonotype came up many times. The chain employs TRBV9 and TRBJ1-5; unclear D gene. The germline V gene encodes CDR1 SGDLS and CDR2 YYNGEE. V lost 0 bases, J lost 6 bases, and 13 bases lay in between. The CDR3 is made up of 15 amino acids. CDR3: CASSVGGSGSQPQHF. The DNA of the CDR3 is TGTGCCAGCAGCGTAGGAGGCTCGGGAAGTCAGCCCCAGCATTTT.

The chain employs TRBV7-9 and TRBJ2-3; D not certain. Germline V gives CDR1 SEHNR, CDR2 FQNEAQ (reference sequence). V was pared by 4 bases and J by 2 bases, with 10 bases between. The CDR3 runs 14 residues. CDR3 nucleotides: TGTGCCAGCAGCTCCCCCGGATACACAGATACGCAGTATTTT. This encodes CASSSPGYTDTQYF.

J is TRBJ2-7 and V is TRBV11-2; 10 nucleotides align to TRBD1. The CDR3 runs 15 residues. Germline lookup yields CDR1 SGHAT and CDR2 FQNNGV. The V gene end was trimmed by 7 bases and the J gene end by 4 bases; junction bases not matched to a gene: 10. The CDR3, as DNA: TGTGCCAGCAAGTCACGGGACAGGGGTGGGTACGAGCAGTACTTC. Translating gives CASKSRDRGGYEQYF.

This chain joins TRBV9 and TRBJ1-4, with TRBD1 as a possible D gene (5 bases). Germline lookup yields CDR1 SGDLS and CDR2 YYNGEE. V was trimmed by 4 bases and J by 10 bases, leaving 17 bases between them. CDR3 size: 14 residues. The chain's CDR3 is CASSPSGQGGKLFF. The CDR3 coding sequence is TGTGCCAGCAGCCCTAGTGGGCAGGGCGGAAAACTGTTTTTT.

The V gene is TRBV24-1, the J gene TRBJ1-2, with D unclear. CDR3 length: 15 amino acids. With 3 bases removed from V and 5 bases from J, the gap between germline ends came to 15 bases. CDR1 is KGHDR and CDR2 is SFDVKD in the germline V gene. CDR3 region: CATSDPSTEQYGYTF. The DNA for the CDR3 is TGTGCCACCAGTGATCCCTCCACGGAACAGTATGGCTACACCTTC.

Details on this clonotype: A junction boundary mismatches the germline segment, possibly from a read error. This chain joins TRBV7-3 and TRBJ1-6; TRBD1 matches at 11 bases. This CDR3 comprises 15 residues. Germline V gene sequence: CDR1 SGHTA, CDR2 FQGTGA. The CDR3 DNA reads as TGTGCCAGCAGCGTAACGGACAGGGGGCCGCACACCCTCCACTTT. Its translation is CASSVTDRGPHTLHF.

The J gene is TRBJ2-5, the V gene TRBV4-3, with 8 nucleotides matching TRBD2. The CDR3 runs 16 residues. Germline V CDR1 and CDR2: LGHNA, YSLEER. Germline trimming cut 0 bases from V and 13 bases from J; bases unmatched to any gene: 16. DNA for the CDR3: TGCGCCAGCAGCCAAGATGGGCTAGCGGGCGCCGGAACGCTGTACTTC. As protein: CASSQDGLAGAGTLYF.

V usage is TRBV7-8 and J usage is TRBJ1-6; 11 nucleotides line up with TRBD1. The CDR3 runs 14 residues. CDR1 SGHVS and CDR2 FQNEAQ come from the germline V gene. V shed 5 bases, J shed 9 bases, and the junction held 3 bases outside the gene matches. CDR3 nucleotides: TGTGCCAGCAGCACGGGACAGGGGGGTTCACCCCTCCACTTT. This translates into CASSTGQGGSPLHF.

On this clonotype itself: The junction departs from germline at one end; a sequencing error may be responsible. This chain uses TRBV29-1 with TRBJ1-1; D call uncertain. CDR1 and CDR2 (germline): SQVTM, ANQGSEA. The CDR3 contains 11 residues. CDR3 in DNA: TGCGGCGTTGAAGTCAACCCGGAAGCTTTCTTT. This encodes CGVEVNPEAFF.

The chain joins TRBV20-1 to TRBJ2-7; the D gene is possibly TRBD1 (5 bases). There are 11 residues in the CDR3. Germline values: CDR1 DFQATT, CDR2 SNEGSKA (reference sequence). Trimming took 5 bases from V and 3 from J, leaving 8 bases between them. The CDR3: CSASGFYEQYF. In DNA form, the CDR3 reads TGCAGTGCTTCAGGGTTCTACGAGCAGTACTTC.

This clonotype has more than one count but fewer than ten. V usage is TRBV20-1 and J usage is TRBJ2-2, with a weak D call TRBD2 (5 bases). V lost 0 bases to trimming and J lost 4 bases, with 6 bases between them. The CDR3 is made up of 13 amino acids. From germline, CDR1 is DFQATT and CDR2 SNEGSKA (reference sequence). The CDR3 here is CSARETSTGELFF. The CDR3 region has the DNA TGCAGTGCTAGAGAAACTAGCACCGGGGAGCTGTTTTTT.

The chain carries TRBV7-8 and TRBJ2-5, with TRBD1 matching over 9 bases. CDR1 SGHVS and CDR2 FQNEAQ come from the germline V gene. V was pared by 3 bases and J by 5 bases, with 10 bases of the junction left unmatched. The CDR3 extends over 16 amino acids. CDR3 sequence: CASSFVQGQGWETQYF. DNA for the CDR3: TGTGCCAGCAGCTTTGTTCAGGGACAGGGTTGGGAGACCCAGTACTTC. Together with reference TRBV7-8 and TRBJ2-5, the CDR3 gives the full variable domain: GAGVSQSPRYKVAKRGQDVALRCDPISGHVSLFWYQQALGQGPEFLTYFQNEAQLDKSGLPSDRFFAERPEGSVSTLKIQRTQQEDSAVYLCASSFVQGQGWETQYFGPGTRLLVL.

In the case of this clonotype: Given a much more abundant clone one base away, this may be a read error. The chain couples TRBV19 to TRBJ2-1; D might be TRBD1 or TRBD2, each matching 6 bases. The CDR3 length is 15 residues. Germline values: CDR1 LNHDA, CDR2 SQIVND (reference sequence). V was clipped by 7 bases and J by 12 bases, with 25 bases between them. The CDR3 coding sequence is TGTGCCAGTAAAAAGAGGGGGGATAGTGGGGGCACGCAGTTCTTC. Protein product: CASKKRGDSGGTQFF.

The rearrangement links TRBV15 to TRBJ1-6, with 7 bases matching TRBD1. Per germline, CDR1 LNHNV and CDR2 YYDKDF (reference sequence). The junction had 5 bases not matched to a gene; V was cut back by 4 bases and J by 5 bases. The CDR3 is made up of 15 amino acids. DNA for the CDR3: TGTGCCACCAGCAAACAGACAGGGCATAATTCACCCCTCCACTTT. Protein product: CATSKQTGHNSPLHF.

This clonotype was seen many times. The chain has TRBV30 and TRBJ2-7; unclear D gene. Germline loops: CDR1 GTSNPN, CDR2 SVGIG (reference sequence). V was pared by 2 bases and J by 0 bases, with 11 bases between. The CDR3 is made up of 14 amino acids. The CDR3 is CAWSRVKASYEQYF. In DNA, the CDR3 is TGTGCCTGGAGTCGGGTGAAGGCCTCCTACGAGCAGTACTTC.

This clonotype was recorded a few times. The chain recombines TRBV9 with TRBJ2-5, with a weak D call TRBD1 (6 bases). The CDR3 is made up of 13 amino acids. V lost 7 bases, J lost 4 bases, and 14 bases lay in between. The germline V gene encodes CDR1 SGDLS and CDR2 YYNGEE. The CDR3 protein is CASGDTGTETQYF. In nucleotides, the CDR3 is TGTGCCAGCGGAGACACAGGGACAGAGACCCAGTACTTC.

V usage is TRBV2 and J usage is TRBJ1-6, with D perhaps matching TRBD1 (6 bases). Germline V gene lookup returns CDR1 SNHLY and CDR2 FYNNEI. The CDR3 covers 14 residues. V shed 3 bases and J shed 10 bases, with 13 bases lying between them. The CDR3 is CASSESRGRSPLHF. The DNA for the CDR3 is TGTGCCAGCAGTGAGTCCAGGGGTAGATCACCCCTCCACTTT. The full variable domain, its missing parts supplied by reference TRBV2 and TRBJ1-6, is EPEVTQTPSHQVTQMGQEVILRCVPISNHLYFYWYRQILGQKVEFLVSFYNNEISEKSEIFDDQFSVERPDGSNFTLKIRSTKLEDSAMYFCASSESRGRSPLHFGNGTRLTVT.

This clonotype appeared many times. The rearrangement uses TRBV7-8 and TRBJ1-5, with 11 nucleotides matching TRBD1. J gave up 6 bases and V 5 bases, and 3 bases lay outside the gene matches. Germline V gene sequence: CDR1 SGHVS, CDR2 FQNEAQ. CDR3 length: 14 amino acids. CDR3 amino acids: CASSPGTGGQPQHF. CDR3 nucleotides: TGTGCCAGCAGCCCTGGGACAGGGGGTCAGCCCCAGCATTTT.

V and J are TRBV20-1 and TRBJ2-3, with a possible D match to TRBD2 (5 bases). This CDR3 spans 15 amino acids. Germline V lookup: CDR1 DFQATT, CDR2 SNEGSKA (reference sequence). The CDR3, as DNA: TGCAGCGTTGAAGGTAGCGCGGTCAGCACAGATACGCAGTATTTT. The encoded protein is CSVEGSAVSTDTQYF.

This clonotype was counted a few times. The chain carries TRBV9 and TRBJ2-1, with D unresolved. Trimming cost V 2 bases and J 0 bases, with 12 bases left between them. CDR1 and CDR2 from the germline V gene are SGDLS and YYNGEE. The CDR3 consists of 16 residues. The DNA for the CDR3 is TGTGCCAGCAGCGTGGGCCTGGGCAGCTCCTACAATGAGCAGTTCTTC. Amino acid sequence: CASSVGLGSSYNEQFF. Complete variable domain (other parts from reference TRBV9 and TRBJ2-1): DSGVTQTPKHLITATGQRVTLRCSPRSGDLSVYWYQQSLDQGLQFLIQYYNGEERAKGNILERFSAQQFPDLHSELNLSSLELGDSALYFCASSVGLGSSYNEQFFGPGTRLTVL.

This clonotype showed up just a few times. This chain joins TRBV9 and TRBJ1-4; D uncertain. Trimming cost V 0 bases and J 5 bases, with 11 bases left between them. Germline CDR1 SGDLS, CDR2 YYNGEE. This CDR3 is 15 amino acids long. The CDR3 bases are TGTGCCAGCAGCGTAGCTGGCAGTGTGAATGAAAAACTGTTTTTT. This translates into CASSVAGSVNEKLFF.

In its sample, this clonotype was seen once. The genes are TRBV15 and TRBJ2-3; D gene uncertain. V was clipped by 2 bases and J by 1 base, with 4 bases between them. Per the germline V gene, CDR1 is LNHNV and CDR2 is YYDKDF (reference sequence). The CDR3 sequence is 13 residues long. The CDR3 loop reads CATSRLGTDTQYF. For the CDR3, the DNA is TGTGCCACCAGCAGACTGGGCACAGATACGCAGTATTTT.

The chain has TRBV9 and TRBJ2-7; the D gene is possibly TRBD1 (5 bases). Germline CDR1 reads SGDLS; CDR2 reads YYNGEE. Between the trimmed V and J ends, which lost 4 bases and 6 bases, there was a span of 17 bases. This CDR3 spans 14 amino acids. The CDR3 is CASSPGQGFIEQYF. The CDR3 nucleotides are TGTGCCAGCAGCCCCGGGCAGGGTTTTATCGAGCAGTACTTC.

The J gene is TRBJ2-1, the V gene TRBV7-3, with 9 bases aligning to TRBD2. The CDR3 length is 15 residues. Germline assignment: CDR1 SGHTA and CDR2 FQGTGA. V lost 5 bases to trimming and J lost 1 base; unmatched junction nucleotides: 3. The CDR3: CASSISGSSYNEQFF. The CDR3 nucleotides read TGTGCCAGCAGCATTAGCGGGAGTTCCTACAATGAGCAGTTCTTC.